This record looks at one T cell receptor (beta chain) sequence and its context. Its antigen has not been determined. Base qualities were left out, and no much larger clone turns up one base away. These data are taken from a study of STAT5B mutations in CD4+ large granular lymphocyte leukemia (dated by TCRdb to the early 2020s). For the wider study: Among the healthy controls, the CDR3 'QG' motif was associated with a particular HLA allele. Flow cytometry on FACSCanto II or FACSVerse confirmed that purified fractions exceeded 95% purity among lymphocytes. The study compared the TCRbeta repertoires of patients with CD4+ T-cell large granular lymphocyte leukemia against those of healthy blood donors. Beyond this particular receptor, the publication reports: CD4-sorted patient repertoires appeared more clonal than healthy CD4+ repertoires, and this difference persisted after removing the putative leukemic clones. The main leukemic clonotypes were found to be private to each patient, although around 24% of the main leukemic clonotypes were detected at low frequency in the non-leukemic repertoires of other patients. Enrichment of TRBV06-family usage was observed among the top patient clones (8/27) relative to healthy controls (2/35). The data were not HLA-matched, and the higher clonality in CD4+ T-LGLL than in CD8+ T-LGLL could be due to the relatively small sample size.

The immunoSEQ assay at survey resolution was applied to genomic DNA for sequencing of TCRbeta rearrangements. On the authors' methods: In the TCR sequencing data, the lowest productive clonotype frequency that could be detected was 2.59 x 10-5. Analyses included only productive TCRbeta rearrangements, meaning complete and in-frame sequences. Simpson clonality, calculated in the immunoSEQ Analyzer version 3.0, was used as the measure of sample clonality. Based on frequency, clones were grouped as very rare, small, medium, large (1-20%) or hyperexpanded (>20%). OLGA 1.2.3 estimated generation probabilities, VDJtools produced V-gene circos plots, VDJdb was queried for specificities, and GLIPH identified CDR3 motifs. TCRdb retrieved this table from immuneACCESS and kept in-frame rearrangements only. Not all clones are present; in checked studies, unresolved V genes account for under half, and no reason is known for the remainder. V and J calls and clone size are copied from that table; D and trimming were computed from the DNA. The sample table shows around 50,000 clones, and about 80% are seen once. The ten largest account for more than 0.35% of the sample.

Reading the germline V gene (reference sequence) gives CDR1 LNHDA and CDR2 SQIVND. The CDR3 contains 15 residues, cysteine and phenylalanine counted. Only the CDR3 region is kept as DNA, spanning 45 bases read in frame from base 1. Trimming takes 6 bases from V and 1 base from J, and the germline ends sit 15 bases apart. The healthy control group was made up of approximately 40 blood donors, and the Finnish Red Cross blood service supplied their buffy coats. All TCR-sequenced material derived from peripheral blood: patient blood samples and healthy donor buffy coats. Peripheral blood mononuclear cells were isolated by Ficoll-Hypaque gradient centrifugation. CD4+ cells were magnetically purified from the buffy coats of healthy controls. The Gentra Puregene Cell and Tissue kit was used for genomic DNA extraction, and quantification was performed on a Qubit 2.0 fluorometer.

This sequence was found in a human donor in good health. The sample consisted of CD4+ T cells from blood buffy coats. The sequence links TRBV19 to TRBJ1-1; TRBD1 is a weak D gene call, 6 bases matching. The CDR3 loop reads CASSHRVSGNTEAFF. The bases are TGTGCCAGTAGCCACAGGGTTTCTGGGAACACTGAAGCTTTCTTT.